Listed below are T cell receptor beta chains from one sample, sequenced in a study of cytomegalovirus exposure and HLA in healthy donors. Here immunoSEQ multiplex PCR was the method, and the copy in TCRdb shows in-frame clones only, minus some. This sample has over 200,000 clones, with around 70% found just once. Sequences were obtained from PBMCs. The receptors stem from a man between 40 and 49 years old in good health and CMV-seropositive. The CDR3 runs from the conserved cysteine through the conserved F or W. A D gene is named only where the DNA matches it firmly. Clone size appears in some rows only: once, few, many, or a class for an expanded clone.

CSVVTGYGYTF,TGCAGTGTCGTGACAGGGTATGGCTACACCTTC,TRBJ1-2,TRBV20-1,-,TRBD1
CASSELDRTLWDTEAFF,TGCGCCAGCAGTGAATTAGACAGGACGCTTTGGGACACTGAAGCTTTCTTT,TRBJ1-1,TRBV10-2,-,-
CASRLQGARGTEAFF,TGTGCCAGCAGATTACAGGGGGCGCGGGGCACTGAAGCTTTCTTT,TRBJ1-1,TRBV6-1,-,TRBD1
CASTTLSGGPYEQYF,TGTGCCAGCACCACTCTTTCGGGGGGGCCGTACGAGCAGTACTTC,TRBJ2-7,TRBV27,-,TRBD2
CASSLPQGGGNTIYF,TGTGCCAGCAGCTTGCCTCAGGGGGGAGGAAACACCATATATTTT,TRBJ1-3,TRBV5-6,-,TRBD1
CASSQRTGNYGYTF,TGTGCCAGCAGCCAACGGACAGGGAACTATGGCTACACCTTC,TRBJ1-2,TRBV11-2,-,TRBD1
CASSQATGSSYEQYF,TGTGCCAGCAGCCAAGCGACTGGGTCCTCCTACGAGCAGTACTTC,TRBJ2-7,TRBV4-2,-,-
CASSSLAGGGKAQYF,TGTGCCAGCAGCTCACTAGCGGGGGGTGGTAAGGCCCAGTACTTC,TRBJ2-5,TRBV7-2,-,TRBD2
CASSLVSGGADTQYF,TGTGCCAGCAGCTTGGTTAGCGGGGGGGCAGATACGCAGTATTTT,TRBJ2-3,TRBV5-6,-,TRBD2
CASSPSGAGRNNEQFF,TGCGCCAGCAGCCCTTCGGGAGCGGGGAGAAACAATGAGCAGTTCTTC,TRBJ2-1,TRBV5-1,-,TRBD2
CALRVPNEKLFF,TGTGCCCTCAGGGTCCCTAATGAAAAACTGTTTTTT,TRBJ1-4,TRBV7-9,-,-
CSSSSAESGDTEAFF,TGTTCCAGCAGCTCCGCGGAGAGCGGGGACACTGAAGCTTTCTTT,TRBJ1-1,TRBV7-9,-,-
CASGLGGSHEQYF,TGCGCCAGCGGACTGGGAGGCTCGCACGAGCAGTACTTC,TRBJ2-7,TRBV10-1,-,-
CSVAQRGGNEQFF,TGCAGCGTTGCCCAGCGGGGGGGCAATGAGCAGTTCTTC,TRBJ2-1,TRBV29-1,-,TRBD2
CASSLARQGYTF,TGTGCCAGCAGCTTGGCCCGACAGGGCTACACCTTC,TRBJ1-2,TRBV5-4,-,-
CASSLAGLAGSDQETQYF,TGCGCCAGCAGCTTGGCGGGACTAGCGGGCTCGGATCAAGAGACCCAGTACTTC,TRBJ2-5,TRBV5-1,few,TRBD2
CASRGDSNQPQHF,TGTGCCAGCCGGGGAGATAGCAATCAGCCCCAGCATTTT,TRBJ1-5,TRBV6-1,-,-
CASSEEDSKNTEAFF,TGTGCCAGCAGTGAAGAGGACAGTAAGAACACTGAAGCTTTCTTT,TRBJ1-1,TRBV6-1,-,-
CASSLAPGGQQYF,TGCGCCAGCAGCCTCGCCCCAGGCGGGCAGCAGTACTTC,TRBJ2-7,TRBV4-3,-,-
CASSTGTGVQETQYF,TGTGCCAGCAGTACCGGGACAGGGGTCCAAGAGACCCAGTACTTC,TRBJ2-5,TRBV2,-,TRBD1